This T cell receptor (beta chain) came from a study of response to subunit inactivated influenza vaccine. Each CDR3 protein gets one entry after TCRdb re-called the RT-PCR reads with MiXCR. This table holds 500,000 to 600,000 distinct CDR3 sequences, 13% found once. Study-wide results and caveats: After each seasonal influenza vaccination, few new T cells are recruited, the authors suggested.

Remarks on this clonotype: Its antigen is unidentified.

Sequencing used PBMCs from blood, obtained roughly 47 days after vaccination. The source of this sequence is a man aged 50-60 years who received an inactivated influenza vaccine.

The CDR3 nucleotides read TGCGCCAGCAGCCAAGAATTAGGACAGGGAGGGTTGGAGACCCAGTACTTC. It yields the protein CASSQELGQGGLETQYF. The V gene is TRBV4-1, the J gene TRBJ2-5, with D perhaps matching TRBD1 (8 bases). The V gene's germline CDR1 is MGHRA and CDR2 YSYEKL. This CDR3 region has 17 residues. Trimming pared 0 bases from V and 5 bases from J, leaving 19 bases between.